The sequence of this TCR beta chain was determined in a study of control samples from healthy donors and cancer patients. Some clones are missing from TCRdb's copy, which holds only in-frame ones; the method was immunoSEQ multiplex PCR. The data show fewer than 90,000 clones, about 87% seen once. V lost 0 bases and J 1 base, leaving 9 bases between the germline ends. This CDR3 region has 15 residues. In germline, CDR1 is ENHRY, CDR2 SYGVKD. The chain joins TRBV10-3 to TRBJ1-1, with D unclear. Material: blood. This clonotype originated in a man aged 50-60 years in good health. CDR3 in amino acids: CAISESFSGNTEAFF. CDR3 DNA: TGTGCCATCAGTGAGTCCTTTTCAGGGAACACTGAAGCTTTCTTT.